Following are 3 T cell receptor beta chains from one sample sequenced in a study of blood T cell repertoires in COVID-19. The assay was immunoSEQ multiplex PCR, and TCRdb's table has in-frame clones only and misses some. The sample includes around 160,000 clones, about 90% of them seen just once. Sequenced input: peripheral blood. These receptors were taken from a man between 60 and 70 years old with acute or convalescent COVID-19.

The rearrangement uses TRBV2 and TRBJ2-1; 10 bases fit TRBD2. Germline lookup yields CDR1 SNHLY and CDR2 FYNNEI. J lost 6 bases, V lost 5 bases, and 7 bases had no gene match. The CDR3 covers 15 residues. CDR3 in amino acids: CASSKRGGVPNEQFF. Written as DNA, the CDR3 is TGTGCCAGCAGTAAGCGGGGGGGGGTGCCCAATGAGCAGTTCTTC.

V and J are TRBV2 and TRBJ1-5; 7 nucleotides match TRBD1. J was trimmed by 3 bases and V by 6 bases; bases with no gene match: 5. Germline V gene lookup returns CDR1 SNHLY and CDR2 FYNNEI. The CDR3 runs 14 residues. In DNA, the CDR3 is TGTGCCAGCAGCGGGGGACAGCTCAATCAGCCCCAGCATTTT. Its translation is CASSGGQLNQPQHF.

Only one count was recorded for this clone. This sequence joins TRBV5-6 and TRBJ2-2, with 12 bases lining up with TRBD1. V dropped 2 bases and J dropped 2; count of bases not matched to a gene: 7. This CDR3 region has 18 residues. The germline gives CDR1 SGHDT, CDR2 YYEEEE. The chain's CDR3 is CASSFPGTGGFNTGELFF. CDR3 DNA sequence: TGTGCCAGCAGCTTCCCCGGGACAGGGGGCTTTAACACCGGGGAGCTGTTTTTT.